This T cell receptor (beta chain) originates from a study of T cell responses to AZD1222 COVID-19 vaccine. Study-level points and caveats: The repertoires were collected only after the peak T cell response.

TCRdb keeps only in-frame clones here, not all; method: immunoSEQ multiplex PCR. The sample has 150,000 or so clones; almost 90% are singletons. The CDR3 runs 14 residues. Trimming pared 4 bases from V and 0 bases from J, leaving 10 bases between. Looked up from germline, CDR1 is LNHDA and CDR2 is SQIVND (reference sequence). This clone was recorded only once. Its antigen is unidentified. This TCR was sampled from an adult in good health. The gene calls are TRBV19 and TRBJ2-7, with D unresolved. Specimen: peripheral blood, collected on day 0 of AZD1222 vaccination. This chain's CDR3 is CASSRPSSSYEQYF. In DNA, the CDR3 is TGTGCCAGTAGTAGGCCATCCAGCTCCTACGAGCAGTACTTC.